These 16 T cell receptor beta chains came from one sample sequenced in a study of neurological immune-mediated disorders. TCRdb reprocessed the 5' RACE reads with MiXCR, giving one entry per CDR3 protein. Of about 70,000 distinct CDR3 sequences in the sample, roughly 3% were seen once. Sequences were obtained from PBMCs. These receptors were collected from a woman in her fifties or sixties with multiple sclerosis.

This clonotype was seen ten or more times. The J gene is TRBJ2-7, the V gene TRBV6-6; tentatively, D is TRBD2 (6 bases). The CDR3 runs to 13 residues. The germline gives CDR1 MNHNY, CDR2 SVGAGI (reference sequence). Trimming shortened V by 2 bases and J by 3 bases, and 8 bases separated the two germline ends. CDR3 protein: CASSYLTSYEQYF. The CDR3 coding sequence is TGTGCCAGCAGTTACCTGACTAGCTACGAGCAGTACTTC.

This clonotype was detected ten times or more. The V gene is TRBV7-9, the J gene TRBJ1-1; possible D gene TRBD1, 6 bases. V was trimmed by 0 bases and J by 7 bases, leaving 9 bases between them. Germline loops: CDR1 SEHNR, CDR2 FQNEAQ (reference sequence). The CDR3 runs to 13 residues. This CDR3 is CASSLAGGSEAFF. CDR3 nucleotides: TGTGCCAGCAGCTTAGCAGGGGGGAGTGAAGCTTTCTTT.

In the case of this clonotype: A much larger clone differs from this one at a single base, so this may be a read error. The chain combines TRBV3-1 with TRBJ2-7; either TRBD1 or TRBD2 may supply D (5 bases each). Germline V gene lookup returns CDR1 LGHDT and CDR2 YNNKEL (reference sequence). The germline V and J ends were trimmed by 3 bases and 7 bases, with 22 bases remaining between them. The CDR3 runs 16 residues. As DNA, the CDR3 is TGTGCCAGCAGCCACGGTGGGGGAATGGCTGAAGGGGAGCAGTACTTC. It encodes CASSHGGGMAEGEQYF.

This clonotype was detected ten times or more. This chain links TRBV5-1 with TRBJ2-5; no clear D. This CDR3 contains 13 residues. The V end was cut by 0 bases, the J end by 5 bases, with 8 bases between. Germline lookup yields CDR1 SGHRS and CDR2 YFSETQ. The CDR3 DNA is TGCGCCAGCAGCTTGGCCGCAAGGGAGACCCAGTACTTC. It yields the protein CASSLAARETQYF.

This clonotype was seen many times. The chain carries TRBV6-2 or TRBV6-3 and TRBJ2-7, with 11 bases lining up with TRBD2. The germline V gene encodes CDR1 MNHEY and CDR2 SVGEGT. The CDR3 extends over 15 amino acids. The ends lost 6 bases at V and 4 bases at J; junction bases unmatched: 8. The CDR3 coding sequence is TGTGCCAGCAGACATTTGACTAGCGGGAAATACGAGCAGTACTTC. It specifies CASRHLTSGKYEQYF.

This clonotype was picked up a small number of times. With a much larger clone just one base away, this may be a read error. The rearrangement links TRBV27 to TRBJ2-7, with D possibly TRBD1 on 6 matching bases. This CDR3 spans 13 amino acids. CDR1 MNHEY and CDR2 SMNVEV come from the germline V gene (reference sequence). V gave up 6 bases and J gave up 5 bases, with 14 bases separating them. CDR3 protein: CASRSGQSHEQYV. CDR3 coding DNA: TGTGCCAGCAGATCAGGACAGTCCCACGAGCAGTACGTC.

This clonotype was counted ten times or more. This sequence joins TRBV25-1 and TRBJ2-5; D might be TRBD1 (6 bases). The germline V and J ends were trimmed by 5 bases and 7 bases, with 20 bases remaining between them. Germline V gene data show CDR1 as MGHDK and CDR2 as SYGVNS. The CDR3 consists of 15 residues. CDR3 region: CASSMALPQGGTQYF. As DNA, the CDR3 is TGTGCCAGCAGTATGGCCCTCCCACAGGGTGGGACCCAGTACTTC.

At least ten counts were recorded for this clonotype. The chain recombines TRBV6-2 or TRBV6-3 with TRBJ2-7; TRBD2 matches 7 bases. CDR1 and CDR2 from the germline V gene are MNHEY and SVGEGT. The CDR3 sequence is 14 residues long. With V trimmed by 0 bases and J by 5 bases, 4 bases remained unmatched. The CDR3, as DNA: TGTGCCAGCAGTTACTCTGTCGGGAGGAACGAGCAGTACGTC. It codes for CASSYSVGRNEQYV.

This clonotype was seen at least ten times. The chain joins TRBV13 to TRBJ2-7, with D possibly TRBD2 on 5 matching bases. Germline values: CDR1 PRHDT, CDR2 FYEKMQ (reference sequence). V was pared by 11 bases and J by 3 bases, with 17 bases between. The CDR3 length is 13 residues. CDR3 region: CAPRVERFYEQYF. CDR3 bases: TGTGCCCCACGAGTGGAGCGGTTCTACGAGCAGTACTTC.

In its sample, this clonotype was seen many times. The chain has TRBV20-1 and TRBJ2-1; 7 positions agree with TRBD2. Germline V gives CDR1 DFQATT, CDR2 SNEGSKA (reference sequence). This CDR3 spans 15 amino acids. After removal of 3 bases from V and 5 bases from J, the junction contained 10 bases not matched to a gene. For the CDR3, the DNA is TGCAGTGCTAGGGACGTAAAACGGGGGGACAATGAGCAGTTCTTC. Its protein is CSARDVKRGDNEQFF.

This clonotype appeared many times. The chain's CDR3 is CSARATLSSYNEQFF. The CDR3 DNA follows: TGCAGTGCTCGTGCTACCCTGTCATCCTACAATGAGCAGTTCTTC. V gene TRBV20-1 combines with J gene TRBJ2-1; D gene ambiguous. CDR3 length: 15 amino acids. The germline CDR1 and CDR2 sequences are DFQATT and SNEGSKA (reference sequence). The V and J ends lost 5 bases and 1 base respectively, with 15 bases between them.

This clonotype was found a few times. CDR3 DNA: TGTGCCAGCTCAACGGGACAGGGGGCGTTCAATGAGCAGTTCTTC. This codes for CASSTGQGAFNEQFF. The rearrangement joins TRBV18 to TRBJ2-1; 12 bases align to TRBD1. V lost 5 bases and J lost 6; bases outside the gene matches: 5. The germline V gene has CDR1 KGHSH and CDR2 LQKENI. This CDR3 is 15 amino acids long.

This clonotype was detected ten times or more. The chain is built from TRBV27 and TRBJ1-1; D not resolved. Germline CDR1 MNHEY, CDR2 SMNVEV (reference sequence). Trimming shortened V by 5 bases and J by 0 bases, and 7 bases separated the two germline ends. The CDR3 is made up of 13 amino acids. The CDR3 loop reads CASSARMNTEAFF. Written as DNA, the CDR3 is TGTGCCAGCAGTGCCCGGATGAACACTGAAGCTTTCTTT.

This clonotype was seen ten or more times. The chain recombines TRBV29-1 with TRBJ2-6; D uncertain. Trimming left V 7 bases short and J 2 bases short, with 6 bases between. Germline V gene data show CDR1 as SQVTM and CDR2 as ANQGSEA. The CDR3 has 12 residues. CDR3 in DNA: TGCAGCGCTTGGACTGGGGCCAACGTCCTGACTTTC. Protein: CSAWTGANVLTF.

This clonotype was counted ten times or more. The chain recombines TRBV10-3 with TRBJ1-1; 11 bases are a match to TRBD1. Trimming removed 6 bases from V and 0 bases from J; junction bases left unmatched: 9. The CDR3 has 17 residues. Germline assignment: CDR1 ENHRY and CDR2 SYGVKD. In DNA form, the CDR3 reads TGTGCCATCAGACAATTCGGACAGGGGGCATTGAACACTGAAGCTTTCTTT. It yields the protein CAIRQFGQGALNTEAFF.

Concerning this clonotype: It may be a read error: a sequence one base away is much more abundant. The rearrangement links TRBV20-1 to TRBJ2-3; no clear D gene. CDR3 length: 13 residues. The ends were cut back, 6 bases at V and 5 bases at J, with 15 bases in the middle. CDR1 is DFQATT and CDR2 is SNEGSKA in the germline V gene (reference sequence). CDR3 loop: CSAFGLNIDTQYF. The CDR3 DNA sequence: TGCAGTGCCTTTGGGCTCAACATAGATACGCAGTATTTT.